This T cell receptor (beta chain) was captured in a study of cytomegalovirus exposure and HLA in healthy donors. CDR3 length: 12 residues. Germline CDR1 and CDR2: MDHEN and SYDVKM. V lost 5 bases to trimming and J lost 10 bases, with 14 bases between them. Data came from immunoSEQ multiplex PCR; TCRdb stores just in-frame clones and leaves some out. The sample lists some 41,000 clones; 80% to 95% were seen once. The receptor comes from a woman younger than 30 in good health and CMV-seronegative. The sample was PBMCs. The genes are TRBV28 and TRBJ1-1; D is uncertain. CDR3 nucleotide sequence: TGTGCCAGCAGTCAGCCCGGTGGGAGAGCTTTCTTT. Translating gives CASSQPGGRAFF.